These 9 T cell receptor beta chains were sequenced from one sample in a study of Tregs in tolerant kidney transplant recipients. Only in-frame clones appear in the TCRdb table, and some are missing; sequencing was by immunoSEQ multiplex PCR. This table has tens of thousands of clones, around 88% appearing once. The specimen sequenced was CD4+ T cells from blood. These receptors were obtained from a human donor in good health.

The chain has TRBV9 and TRBJ2-7, with D tentatively TRBD1 or TRBD2 (5 bases each). Looked up from germline, CDR1 is SGDLS and CDR2 is YYNGEE. The CDR3 totals 14 residues. Between the trimmed V and J ends, which lost 0 bases and 4 bases, there was a span of 11 bases. The CDR3: CASSVGGDLYEQYF. The CDR3, as DNA: TGTGCCAGCAGCGTAGGAGGGGACCTATACGAGCAGTACTTC.

The V call is TRBV6-1, the J call TRBJ2-4, with 12 bases lining up with TRBD2. This CDR3 spans 19 amino acids. Germline V gene lookup returns CDR1 MNHNS and CDR2 SASEGT. The J segment lost 1 base and the V segment lost 2 bases, leaving 9 bases of the junction unmatched. CDR3 amino acids: CASSELAGGLTSAKNIQYF. CDR3 in DNA: TGTGCCAGCAGTGAACTAGCGGGGGGGCTGACATCGGCCAAAAACATTCAGTACTTC.

Of note for this clone: The DNA is left out, because the CDR3 cannot be placed on it with certainty; the CDR3 is given as TCRdb lists it. The genes are TRBV29-1 and TRBJ1-1. Looked up from germline, CDR1 is SQVTM and CDR2 is ANQGSEA. Both ends counted, the CDR3 spans 15 residues. CDR3 in amino acids: CSVASGRGGYTEAFF.

The J gene is TRBJ1-2, the V gene TRBV6-6; D possibly corresponds to TRBD1 (6 bases). Germline V gene data show CDR1 as MNHNY and CDR2 as SVGAGI (reference sequence). The CDR3 loop spans 14 amino acids. The V and J ends lost 6 bases and 2 bases respectively, with 13 bases between them. This chain's CDR3 is CASRRGASNYGYTF. CDR3 nucleotides: TGTGCCAGCAGACGGGGGGCCAGCAACTATGGCTACACCTTC.

The chain combines TRBV2 with TRBJ2-7; D assignment may be TRBD1 or TRBD2 (5 bases each). The CDR3 sequence is 14 residues long. The V and J ends lost 4 bases and 7 bases respectively, with 17 bases between them. The germline gives CDR1 SNHLY, CDR2 FYNNEI. The CDR3 region is CASSGDRTLVEQYF. As DNA, the CDR3 is TGTGCCAGCAGTGGGGACCGTACCCTTGTGGAGCAGTACTTC. Using reference TRBV2 and TRBJ2-7 for the parts outside the CDR3, the full variable domain is EPEVTQTPSHQVTQMGQEVILRCVPISNHLYFYWYRQILGQKVEFLVSFYNNEISEKSEIFDDQFSVERPDGSNFTLKIRSTKLEDSAMYFCASSGDRTLVEQYFGPGTRLTVT.

The chain couples TRBV5-1 to TRBJ1-2; 10 positions match TRBD1. Germline CDR1 and CDR2: SGHRS and YFSETQ. CDR3 length: 14 residues. The junction had 7 bases not matched to a gene; V was cut back by 4 bases and J by 7 bases. CDR3 nucleotides: TGCGCCAGCAGCAGAGGGACAGGGGAGGTTGGCTACACCTTC. Translating gives CASSRGTGEVGYTF. The full variable domain, with the rest looked up from reference TRBV5-1 and TRBJ1-2, is KAGVTQTPRYLIKTRGQQVTLSCSPISGHRSVSWYQQTPGQGLQFLFEYFSETQRNKGNFPGRFSGRQFSNSRSEMNVSTLELGDSALYLCASSRGTGEVGYTFGSGTRLTVV.

V gene TRBV2 combines with J gene TRBJ1-5; 9 nucleotides match TRBD1. CDR1 and CDR2 (germline): SNHLY, FYNNEI. CDR3 length equals 19 residues. Trimming cost V 5 bases and J 2 bases; bases outside gene matches: 16. Written as DNA, the CDR3 is TGTGCCAGCAGTCGCGCGACGTTGGACAGGGGCATGGGCAATCAGCCCCAGCATTTT. Translation gives CASSRATLDRGMGNQPQHF.

This chain joins TRBV28 and TRBJ2-3; D unresolved. V dropped 7 bases and J dropped 3 bases, with 14 bases sitting between them. The germline V gene encodes CDR1 MDHEN and CDR2 SYDVKM. The CDR3 is 14 residues long. The CDR3 loop reads CASTQRVLTDTQYF. CDR3 DNA sequence: TGTGCCAGCACCCAAAGGGTGTTAACAGATACGCAGTATTTT.

The chain carries TRBV5-6 and TRBJ2-7, with D hard to call. The germline gives CDR1 SGHDT, CDR2 YYEEEE. The CDR3 covers 14 residues. V was shortened by 1 base and J by 5 bases, with 13 bases between the two germline ends. The CDR3 DNA follows: TGTGCCAGCAGCTTGAATCCGGTGCAGGACGAGCAGTACTTC. It yields the protein CASSLNPVQDEQYF.